This TCR beta chain was sequenced for a study of shared clonotypes between healthy human individuals. On the study more broadly: Donors had three CD4 naive, three CD4 memory, two CD8 naive and one CD8 memory plate apiece. Broader study findings: For naive CD4 cells, roughly 5% of clonotypes were shared across a few donors. Rarefaction demonstrated incomplete sorted-subset sequencing despite large depth.

This clone was detected only once. Antigen: not known. V lost 2 bases and J 0 bases, leaving 10 bases between the germline ends. CDR3 size: 15 residues. CDR1 and CDR2 (germline): SNHLY, FYNNEI. Sequencing was performed with immunoSEQ multiplex PCR; in TCRdb, only in-frame clones are kept and a portion is missing. The sample lists some 2.3 million clones, 93% occurring once. Naive CD4+ cells were CD45RA-selected; the remaining cells were memory. Sequenced material: naive CD4+ T cells from PBMCs. Described subset: CD45RA+ positively selected. The chain combines TRBV2 with TRBJ2-5; D is ambiguous. The TCR sequence derives from a man aged 18 to 35 in good health. Some clones in this sample may be carry-over from other donors' samples. CDR3: CASSERSYYQETQYF. Here the CDR3 DNA reads TGTGCCAGCAGTGAACGTAGTTATTACCAAGAGACCCAGTACTTC.